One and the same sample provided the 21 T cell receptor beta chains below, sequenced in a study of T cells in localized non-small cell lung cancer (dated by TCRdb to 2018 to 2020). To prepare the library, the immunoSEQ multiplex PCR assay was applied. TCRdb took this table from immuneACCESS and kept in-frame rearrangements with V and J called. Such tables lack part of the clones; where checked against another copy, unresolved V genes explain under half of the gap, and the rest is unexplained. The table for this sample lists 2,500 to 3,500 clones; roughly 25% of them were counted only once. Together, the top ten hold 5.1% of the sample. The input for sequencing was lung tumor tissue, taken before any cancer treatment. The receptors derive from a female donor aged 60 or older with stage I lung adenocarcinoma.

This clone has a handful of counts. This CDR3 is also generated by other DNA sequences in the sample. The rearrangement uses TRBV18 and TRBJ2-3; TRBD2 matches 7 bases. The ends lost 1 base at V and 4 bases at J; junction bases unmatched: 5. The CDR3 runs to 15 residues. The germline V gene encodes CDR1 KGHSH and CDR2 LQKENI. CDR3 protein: CASSPLAGVADTQYF. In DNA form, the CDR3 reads TGTGCCAGCTCACCACTTGCGGGGGTGGCAGATACGCAGTATTTT.

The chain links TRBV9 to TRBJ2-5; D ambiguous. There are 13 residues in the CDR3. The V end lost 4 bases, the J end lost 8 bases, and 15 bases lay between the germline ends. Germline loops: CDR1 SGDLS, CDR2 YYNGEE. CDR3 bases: TGTGCCAGCAGCCTGACCCTGGGGAACACCCAGTACTTC. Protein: CASSLTLGNTQYF.

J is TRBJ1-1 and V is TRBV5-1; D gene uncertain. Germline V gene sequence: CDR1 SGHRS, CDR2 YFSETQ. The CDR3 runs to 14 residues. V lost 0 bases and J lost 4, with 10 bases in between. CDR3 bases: TGCGCCAGCAGCTTGGGCTCAGCTCGCACTGAAGCTTTCTTT. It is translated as CASSLGSARTEAFF.

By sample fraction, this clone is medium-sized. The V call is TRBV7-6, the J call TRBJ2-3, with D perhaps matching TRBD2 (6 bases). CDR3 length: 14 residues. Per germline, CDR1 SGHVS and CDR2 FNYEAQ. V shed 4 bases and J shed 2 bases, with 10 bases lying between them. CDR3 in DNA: TGTGCCAGCAGCTCGGGACTTTTCACAGATACGCAGTATTTT. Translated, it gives CASSSGLFTDTQYF.

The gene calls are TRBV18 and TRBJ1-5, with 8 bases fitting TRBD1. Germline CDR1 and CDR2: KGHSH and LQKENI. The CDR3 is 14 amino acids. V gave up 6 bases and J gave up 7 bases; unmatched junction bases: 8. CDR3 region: CASSQTGVGQPQHF. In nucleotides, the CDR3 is TGTGCCAGCTCGCAGACAGGGGTAGGGCAGCCCCAGCATTTT.

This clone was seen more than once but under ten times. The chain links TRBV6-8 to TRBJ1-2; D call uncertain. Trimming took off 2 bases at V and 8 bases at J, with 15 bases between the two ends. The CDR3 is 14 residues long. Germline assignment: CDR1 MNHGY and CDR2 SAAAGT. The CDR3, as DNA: TGTGCCAGCAGTTACCGGGCCGAGTCAGGCGGCTACACCTTC. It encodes CASSYRAESGGYTF.

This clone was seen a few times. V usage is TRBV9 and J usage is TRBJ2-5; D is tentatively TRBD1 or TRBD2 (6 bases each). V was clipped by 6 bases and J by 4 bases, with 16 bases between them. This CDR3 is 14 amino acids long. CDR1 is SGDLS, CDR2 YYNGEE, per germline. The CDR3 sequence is CASTKEGGPETQYF. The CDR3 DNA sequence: TGTGCCAGCACCAAGGAGGGGGGTCCAGAGACCCAGTACTTC.

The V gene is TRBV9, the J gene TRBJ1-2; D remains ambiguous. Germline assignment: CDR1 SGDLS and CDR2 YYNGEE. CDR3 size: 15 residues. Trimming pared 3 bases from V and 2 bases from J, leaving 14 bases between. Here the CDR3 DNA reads TGTGCCAGCAGCGCCCCCGGTCGGCAAAACTATGGCTACACCTTC. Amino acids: CASSAPGRQNYGYTF.

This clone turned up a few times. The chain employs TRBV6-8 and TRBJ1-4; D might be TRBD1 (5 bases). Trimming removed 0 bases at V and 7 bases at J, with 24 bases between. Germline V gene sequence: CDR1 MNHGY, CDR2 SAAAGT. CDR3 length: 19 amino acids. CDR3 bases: TGTGCCAGCAGTTACTCAAAACGCTCCAACCGGGTTGGGGGTGAAAAACTGTTTTTT. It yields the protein CASSYSKRSNRVGGEKLFF.

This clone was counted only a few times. The CDR3: CATSRDGLPDTEAFF. The CDR3, as DNA: TGTGCCACCAGCAGAGATGGACTTCCAGACACTGAAGCTTTCTTT. V gene TRBV15 combines with J gene TRBJ1-1; no clear D gene. V lost 0 bases to trimming and J lost 3 bases, with 11 bases between them. CDR3 length equals 15 residues. Per germline, CDR1 LNHNV and CDR2 YYDKDF (reference sequence).

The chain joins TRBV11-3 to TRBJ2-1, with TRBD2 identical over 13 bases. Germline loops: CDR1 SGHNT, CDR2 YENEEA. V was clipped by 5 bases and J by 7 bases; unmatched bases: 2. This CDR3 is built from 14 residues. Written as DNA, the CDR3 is TGTGCCAGCAGCACTAGCGGGGGGGCGAATGAGCAGTTCTTC. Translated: CASSTSGGANEQFF.

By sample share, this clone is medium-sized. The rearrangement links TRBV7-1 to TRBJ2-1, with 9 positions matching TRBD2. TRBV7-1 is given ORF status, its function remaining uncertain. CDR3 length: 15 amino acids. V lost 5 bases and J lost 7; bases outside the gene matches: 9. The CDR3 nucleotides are TGTGCCAGCAGCACCGGGACTAGCCGAGTAAATGAGCAGTTCTTC. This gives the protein CASSTGTSRVNEQFF.

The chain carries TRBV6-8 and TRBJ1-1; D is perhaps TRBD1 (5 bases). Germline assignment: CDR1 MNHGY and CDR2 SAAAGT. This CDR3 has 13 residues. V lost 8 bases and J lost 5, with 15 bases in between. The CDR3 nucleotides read TGTGCCAGCCAACGGGGGGGTGAGACTGAAGCTTTCTTT. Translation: CASQRGGETEAFF.

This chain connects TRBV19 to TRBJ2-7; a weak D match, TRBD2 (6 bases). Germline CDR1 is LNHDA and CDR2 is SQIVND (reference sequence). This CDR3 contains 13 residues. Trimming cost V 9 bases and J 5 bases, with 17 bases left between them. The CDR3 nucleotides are TGTGCCAGCTTCAGGGACTTCACACACGAGCAGTACTTC. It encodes CASFRDFTHEQYF.

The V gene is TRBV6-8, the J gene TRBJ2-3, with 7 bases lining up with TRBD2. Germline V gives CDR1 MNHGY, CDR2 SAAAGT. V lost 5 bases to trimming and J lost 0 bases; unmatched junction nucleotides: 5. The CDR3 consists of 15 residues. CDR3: CASSGGAGSTDTQYF. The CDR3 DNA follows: TGTGCCAGCAGTGGGGGAGCGGGGAGCACAGATACGCAGTATTTT.

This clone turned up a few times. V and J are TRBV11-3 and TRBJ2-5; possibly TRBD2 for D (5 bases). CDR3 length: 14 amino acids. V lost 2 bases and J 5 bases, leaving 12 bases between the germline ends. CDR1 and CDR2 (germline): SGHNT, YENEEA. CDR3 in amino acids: CASSLNGEFETQYF. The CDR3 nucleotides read TGTGCCAGCAGCTTAAACGGGGAGTTCGAGACCCAGTACTTC.

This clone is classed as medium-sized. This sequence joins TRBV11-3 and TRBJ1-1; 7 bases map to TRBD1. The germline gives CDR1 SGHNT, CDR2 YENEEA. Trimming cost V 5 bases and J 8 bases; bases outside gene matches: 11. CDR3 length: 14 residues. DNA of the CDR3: TGTGCCAGCAGCCAGGAAAGACAGGGCCGCGAAGCTTTCTTT. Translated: CASSQERQGREAFF.

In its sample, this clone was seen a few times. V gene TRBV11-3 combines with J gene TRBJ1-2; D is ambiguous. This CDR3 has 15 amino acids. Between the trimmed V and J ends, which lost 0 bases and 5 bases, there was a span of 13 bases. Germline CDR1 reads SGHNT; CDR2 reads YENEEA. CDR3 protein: CASSLESTESYGYTF. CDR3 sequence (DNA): TGTGCCAGCAGCTTAGAAAGCACCGAAAGTTATGGCTACACCTTC. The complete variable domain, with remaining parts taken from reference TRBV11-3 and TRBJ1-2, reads EAGVVQSPRYKIIEKKQPVAFWCNPISGHNTLYWYLQNLGQGPELLIRYENEEAVDDSQLPKDRFSAERLKGVDSTLKIQPAELGDSAVYLCASSLESTESYGYTFGSGTRLTVV.

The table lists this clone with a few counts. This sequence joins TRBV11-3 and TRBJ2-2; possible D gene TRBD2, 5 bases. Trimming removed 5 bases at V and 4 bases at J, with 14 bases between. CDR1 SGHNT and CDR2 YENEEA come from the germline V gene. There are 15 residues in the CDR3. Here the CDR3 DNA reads TGTGCCAGCAGCCCCCGGACTTCCGTCACCGGGGAGCTGTTTTTT. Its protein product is CASSPRTSVTGELFF.

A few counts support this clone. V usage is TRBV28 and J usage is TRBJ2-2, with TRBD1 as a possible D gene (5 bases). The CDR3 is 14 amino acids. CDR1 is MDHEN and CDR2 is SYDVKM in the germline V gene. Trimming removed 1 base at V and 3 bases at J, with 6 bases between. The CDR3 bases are TGTGCCAGCAGTTTATCAGGGCACACCGGGGAGCTGTTTTTT. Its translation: CASSLSGHTGELFF.

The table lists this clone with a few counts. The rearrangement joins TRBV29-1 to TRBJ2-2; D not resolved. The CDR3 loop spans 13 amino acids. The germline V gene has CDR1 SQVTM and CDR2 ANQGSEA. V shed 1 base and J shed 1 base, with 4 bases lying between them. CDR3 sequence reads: CSVEGMNTGELFF. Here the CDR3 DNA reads TGCAGCGTTGAAGGGATGAACACCGGGGAGCTGTTTTTT.